This T cell receptor (beta chain) is drawn from a study of blood T cell repertoires in COVID-19. Profiled with immunoSEQ multiplex PCR; TCRdb holds only in-frame clones, not every one. The sample lists 150,000 to 200,000 clones, 75% to 85% occurring once. Between the trimmed V and J ends, which lost 5 bases and 5 bases, there was a span of 15 bases. CDR1 is MNHEY, CDR2 SVGAGI, per germline. The CDR3 is 14 residues long. The TCR comes from a human donor in a cohort sampled during active COVID-19. The chain uses TRBV6-5 and TRBJ1-2; perhaps TRBD1 as D (6 bases). The sample comprised peripheral blood. In DNA, the CDR3 is TGTGCCAGCAGTACACGGGGGGGCGGGTATGGCTACACCTTC. It specifies CASSTRGGGYGYTF.